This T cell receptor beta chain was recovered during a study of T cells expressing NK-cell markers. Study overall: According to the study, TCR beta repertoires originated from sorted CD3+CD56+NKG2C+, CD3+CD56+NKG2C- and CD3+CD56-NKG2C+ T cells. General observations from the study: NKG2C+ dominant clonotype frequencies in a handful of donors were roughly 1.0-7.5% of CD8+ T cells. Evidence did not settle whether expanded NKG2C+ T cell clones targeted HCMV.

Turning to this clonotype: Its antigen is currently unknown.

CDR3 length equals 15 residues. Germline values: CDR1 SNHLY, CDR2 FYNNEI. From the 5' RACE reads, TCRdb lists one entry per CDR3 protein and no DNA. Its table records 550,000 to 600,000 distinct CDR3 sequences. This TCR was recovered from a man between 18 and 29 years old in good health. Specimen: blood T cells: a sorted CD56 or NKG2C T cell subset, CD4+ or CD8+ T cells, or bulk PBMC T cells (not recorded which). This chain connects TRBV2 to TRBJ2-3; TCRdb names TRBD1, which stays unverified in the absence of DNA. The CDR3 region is CASSDPGQRTDTQYF.